This TCR beta chain comes out of a study of regulatory T cells in long-lasting Graves disease. iRepertoire HTBI primers and Arm-PCR of CDR3 regions built TCR beta libraries. TCRdb independently ran MiXCR on the multiplex PCR reads; one entry per CDR3 protein. The sample has more than 450,000 distinct CDR3 sequences, more than 10% seen once. V was cut by 0 bases and J by 5 bases, with 7 bases left in between. Germline values: CDR1 DFQATT, CDR2 SNEGSKA (reference sequence). This CDR3 has 12 residues. The time point: newly diagnosed GD, antithyroid drugs for less than 3 months. The TCR library was made from RNA that had been extracted from PBMCs in TRIzol. The data were also submitted as part of a second study, on T cells in Graves' hyperthyroidism and ophthalmopathy.

The chain is built from TRBV20-1 and TRBJ1-1; D gene unclear. The clonotype was recovered from a woman younger than 45 with Graves disease. The sample was peripheral blood mononuclear cells (PBMCs), taken at new diagnosis, from a patient treated with antithyroid drugs. This CDR3 is CSARDFSTEAFF. The CDR3 region has the DNA TGCAGTGCTAGAGATTTTTCGACTGAAGCTTTCTTT.